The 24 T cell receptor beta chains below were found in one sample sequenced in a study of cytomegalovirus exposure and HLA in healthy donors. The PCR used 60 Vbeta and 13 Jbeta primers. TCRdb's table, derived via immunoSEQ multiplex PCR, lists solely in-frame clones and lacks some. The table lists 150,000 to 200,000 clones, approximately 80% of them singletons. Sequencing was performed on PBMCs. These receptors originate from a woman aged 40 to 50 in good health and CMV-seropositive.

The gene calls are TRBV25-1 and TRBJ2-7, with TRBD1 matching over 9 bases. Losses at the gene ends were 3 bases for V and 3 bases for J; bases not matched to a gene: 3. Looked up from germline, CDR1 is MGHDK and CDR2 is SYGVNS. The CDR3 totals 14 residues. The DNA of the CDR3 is TGTGCCAGCAGTGAGGGACAGGGAATCTACGAGCAGTACTTC. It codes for CASSEGQGIYEQYF.

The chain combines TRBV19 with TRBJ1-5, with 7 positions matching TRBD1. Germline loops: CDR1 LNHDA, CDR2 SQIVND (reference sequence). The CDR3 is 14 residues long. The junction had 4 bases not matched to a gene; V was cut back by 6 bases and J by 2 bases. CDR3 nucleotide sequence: TGTGCCAGTAGGAGCGACAGGGGCAATCAGCCCCAGCATTTT. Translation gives CASRSDRGNQPQHF.

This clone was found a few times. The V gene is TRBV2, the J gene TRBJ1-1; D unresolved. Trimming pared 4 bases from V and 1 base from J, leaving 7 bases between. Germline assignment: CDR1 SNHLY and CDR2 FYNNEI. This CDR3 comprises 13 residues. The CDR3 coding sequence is TGTGCCAGCAGTGGGCAATCGAACACTGAAGCTTTCTTT. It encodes CASSGQSNTEAFF.

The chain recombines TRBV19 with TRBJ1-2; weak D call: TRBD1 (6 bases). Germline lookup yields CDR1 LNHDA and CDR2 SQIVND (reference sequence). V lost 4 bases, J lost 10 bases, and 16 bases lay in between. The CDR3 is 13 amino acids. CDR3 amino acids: CASSTGTLADYTF. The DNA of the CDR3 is TGTGCCAGTAGTACCGGGACACTAGCGGACTACACCTTC.

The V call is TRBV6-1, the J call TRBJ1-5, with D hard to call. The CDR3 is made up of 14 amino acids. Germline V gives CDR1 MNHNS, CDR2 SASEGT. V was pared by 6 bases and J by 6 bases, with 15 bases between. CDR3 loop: CASSGGGYSQPQHF. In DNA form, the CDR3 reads TGTGCCAGCAGCGGTGGAGGGTACAGTCAGCCCCAGCATTTT.

The CDR3 coding sequence is TGTGCTAGTGGTTTGGTACCCGGAGCCCCTACCTATGGCTACACCTTC. It translates to CASGLVPGAPTYGYTF. The J gene is TRBJ1-2, the V gene TRBV12-5; D call uncertain. The V end was cut by 0 bases, the J end by 4 bases, with 15 bases between. The CDR3 totals 16 residues. Germline CDR1 LGHNT, CDR2 FRNRAP.

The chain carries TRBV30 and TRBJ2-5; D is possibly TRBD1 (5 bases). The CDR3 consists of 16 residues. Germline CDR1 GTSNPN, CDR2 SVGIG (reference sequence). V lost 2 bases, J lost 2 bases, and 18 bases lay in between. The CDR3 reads CAWSKSIGVMQETQYF. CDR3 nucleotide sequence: TGTGCCTGGAGTAAAAGCATAGGGGTTATGCAAGAGACCCAGTACTTC.

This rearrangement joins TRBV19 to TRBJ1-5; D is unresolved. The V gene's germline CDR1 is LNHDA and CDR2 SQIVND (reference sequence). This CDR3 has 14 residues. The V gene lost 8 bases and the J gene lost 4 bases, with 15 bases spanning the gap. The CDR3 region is CASRSGRGNQPQHF. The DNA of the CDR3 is TGTGCCAGTCGCAGCGGGCGTGGGAATCAGCCCCAGCATTTT.

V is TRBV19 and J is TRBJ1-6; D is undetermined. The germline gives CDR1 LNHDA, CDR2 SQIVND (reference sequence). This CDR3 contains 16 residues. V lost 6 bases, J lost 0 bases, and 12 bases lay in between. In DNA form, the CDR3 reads TGTGCCAGTAGGGCACAACAGAACTCCTATAATTCACCCCTCCACTTT. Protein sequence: CASRAQQNSYNSPLHF.

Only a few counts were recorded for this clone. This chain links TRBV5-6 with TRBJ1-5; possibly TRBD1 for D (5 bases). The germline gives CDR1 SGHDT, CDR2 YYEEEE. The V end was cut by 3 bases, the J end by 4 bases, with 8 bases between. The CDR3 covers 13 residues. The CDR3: CASSSTANQPQHF. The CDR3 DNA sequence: TGTGCCAGCAGCTCGACAGCAAATCAGCCCCAGCATTTT.

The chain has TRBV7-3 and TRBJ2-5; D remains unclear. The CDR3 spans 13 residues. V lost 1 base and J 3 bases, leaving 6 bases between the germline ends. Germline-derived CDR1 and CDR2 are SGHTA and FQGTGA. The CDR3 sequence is CASSLIPKETQYF. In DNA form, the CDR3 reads TGTGCCAGCAGCTTAATACCTAAAGAGACCCAGTACTTC.

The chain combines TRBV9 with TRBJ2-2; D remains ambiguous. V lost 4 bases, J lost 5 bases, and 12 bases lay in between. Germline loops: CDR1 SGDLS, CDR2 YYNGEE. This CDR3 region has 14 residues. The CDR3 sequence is CASSPLLLTGELFF. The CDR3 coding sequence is TGTGCCAGCAGCCCCCTCCTCCTAACCGGGGAGCTGTTTTTT.

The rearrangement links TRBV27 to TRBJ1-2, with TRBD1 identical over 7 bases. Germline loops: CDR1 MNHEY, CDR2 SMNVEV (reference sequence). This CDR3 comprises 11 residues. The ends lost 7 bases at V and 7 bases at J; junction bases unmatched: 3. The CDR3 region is CASKGASGYTF. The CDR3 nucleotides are TGTGCCAGCAAGGGGGCGAGTGGCTACACCTTC.

CDR3 loop: CATRDRLGYEQYF. The DNA for the CDR3 is TGTGCCACCCGGGACAGGTTAGGCTACGAGCAGTACTTC. The genes are TRBV10-3 and TRBJ2-7, with 8 bases that match TRBD1. The germline V gene has CDR1 ENHRY and CDR2 SYGVKD. After removal of 10 bases from V and 3 bases from J, the junction contained 8 bases not matched to a gene. The CDR3 runs to 13 residues.

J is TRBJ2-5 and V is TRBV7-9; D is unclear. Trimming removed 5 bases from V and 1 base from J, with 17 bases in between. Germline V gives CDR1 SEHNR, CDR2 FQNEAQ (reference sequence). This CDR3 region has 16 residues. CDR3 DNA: TGTGCCAGCAGCATTAACAGCAAAGCAGGCCAAGAGACCCAGTACTTC. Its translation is CASSINSKAGQETQYF.

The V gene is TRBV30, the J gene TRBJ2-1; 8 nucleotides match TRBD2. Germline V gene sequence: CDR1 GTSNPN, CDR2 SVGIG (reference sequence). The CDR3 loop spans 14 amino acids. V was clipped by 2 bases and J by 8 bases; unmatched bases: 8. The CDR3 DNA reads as TGTGCCTGGAGTAGGACTAGCCTCTCAGATGAGCAGTTCTTC. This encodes CAWSRTSLSDEQFF.

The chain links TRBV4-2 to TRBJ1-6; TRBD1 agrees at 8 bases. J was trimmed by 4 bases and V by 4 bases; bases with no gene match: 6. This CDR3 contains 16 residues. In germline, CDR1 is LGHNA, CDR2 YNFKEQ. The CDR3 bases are TGTGCCAGCAGCCCGGAACGGACAGGGTATAATTCACCCCTCCACTTT. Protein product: CASSPERTGYNSPLHF.

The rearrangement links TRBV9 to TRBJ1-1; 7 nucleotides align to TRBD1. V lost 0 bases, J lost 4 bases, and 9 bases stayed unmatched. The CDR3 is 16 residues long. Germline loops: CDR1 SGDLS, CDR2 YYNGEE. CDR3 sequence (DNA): TGTGCCAGCAGCGTAGCCCCGACAGGGCAAGGCACTGAAGCTTTCTTT. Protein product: CASSVAPTGQGTEAFF.

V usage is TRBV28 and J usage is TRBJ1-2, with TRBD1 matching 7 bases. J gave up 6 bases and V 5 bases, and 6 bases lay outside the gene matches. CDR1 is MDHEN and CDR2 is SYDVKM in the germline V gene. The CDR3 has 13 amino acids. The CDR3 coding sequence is TGTGCCAGCAGTGAAGGGACAGTTCATGGCTACACCTTC. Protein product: CASSEGTVHGYTF.

CDR3 bases: TGTGCCAGCAGCTTTCGGGGGGTTGGGGCCGGGGAGCTGTTTTTT. Its protein is CASSFRGVGAGELFF. This sequence joins TRBV7-2 and TRBJ2-2, with 7 bases aligning to TRBD2. V gave up 3 bases and J gave up 6 bases; unmatched junction bases: 7. The CDR3 runs to 15 residues. The germline gives CDR1 SGHTA, CDR2 FQGNSA.

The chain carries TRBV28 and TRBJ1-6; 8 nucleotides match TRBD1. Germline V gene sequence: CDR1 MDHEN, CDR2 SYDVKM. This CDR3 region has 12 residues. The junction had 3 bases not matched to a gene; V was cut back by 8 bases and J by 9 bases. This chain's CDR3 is CASGTGVSPLHF. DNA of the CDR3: TGTGCCAGCGGGACAGGCGTTTCACCCCTCCACTTT.

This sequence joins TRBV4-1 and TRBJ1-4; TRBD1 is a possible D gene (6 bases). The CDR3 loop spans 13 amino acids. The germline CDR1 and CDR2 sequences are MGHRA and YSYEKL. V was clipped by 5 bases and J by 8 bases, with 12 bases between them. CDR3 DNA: TGCGCCAGCAGCAGAGTAGGGGGAGAAAAACTGTTTTTT. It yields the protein CASSRVGGEKLFF.

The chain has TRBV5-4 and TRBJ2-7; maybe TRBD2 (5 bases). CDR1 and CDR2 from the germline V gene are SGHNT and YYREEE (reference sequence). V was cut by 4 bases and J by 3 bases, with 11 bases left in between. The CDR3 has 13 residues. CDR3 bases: TGTGCCAGCAGCCTACGGGAAGGCTACGAGCAGTACTTC. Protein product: CASSLREGYEQYF.

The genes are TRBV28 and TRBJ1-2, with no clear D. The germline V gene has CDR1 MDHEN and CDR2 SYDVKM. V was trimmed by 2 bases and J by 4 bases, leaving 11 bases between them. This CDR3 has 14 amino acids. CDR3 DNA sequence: TGTGCCAGCAGTTTAGACCGGGTTATCTATGGCTACACCTTC. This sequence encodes CASSLDRVIYGYTF.